This T cell receptor (beta chain) came from a study of CD8 T cells in ankylosing spondylitis. Study findings and constraints: What seemed typical of ankylosing spondylitis blood was a TCR beta motif built from under 10 highly homologous variants.

TCRdb itself ran the 5' RACE reads through MiXCR, one entry per CDR3 protein. The data contain approximately 500,000 distinct CDR3 sequences, 12% of them singletons. This clonotype was counted only a few times. Its antigen is as yet unknown. The sequence derives from a male donor with ankylosing spondylitis. Source material: blood, either unsorted or a sorted T cell fraction (not recorded which).

The CDR3 loop reads CSARTREGGTDTQYF. The CDR3 region has the DNA TGCAGTGCTAGAACGCGGGAGGGCGGAACAGATACGCAGTATTTT. The chain employs TRBV20-1 and TRBJ2-3, with TRBD2 matching 9 bases. Germline V CDR1 and CDR2: DFQATT, SNEGSKA (reference sequence). Trimming removed 2 bases from V and 3 bases from J; junction bases left unmatched: 6. This CDR3 spans 15 amino acids.